This passage covers 6 T cell receptor beta chains from one sample sequenced in a study of cytomegalovirus exposure and HLA in healthy donors. The PCR was carried out with 60 Vbeta primers and 13 Jbeta primers. Sequencing used immunoSEQ multiplex PCR; TCRdb keeps in-frame clones, though not all of them. The sample has 100,000 to 150,000 clones, about 83% seen once. Sequences were obtained from PBMCs. Receptors were obtained from a girl aged 2 to 9 in good health and CMV-seronegative.

This sequence joins TRBV25-1 and TRBJ2-3, with TRBD1 matching 11 bases. Germline V CDR1 and CDR2: MGHDK, SYGVNS. V shed 5 bases, J shed 4 bases, and the junction held 14 bases outside the gene matches. The CDR3 loop spans 18 amino acids. In nucleotides, the CDR3 is TGTGCCAGCAGTTTCAAGAACCCGACGGGACAGGGGGCAGATACGCAGTATTTT. This translates into CASSFKNPTGQGADTQYF.

CDR3 loop: CASSLADRGRQYF. In DNA, the CDR3 is TGCGCCAGCAGCCTTGCAGACAGGGGGAGGCAGTACTTC. This chain links TRBV5-1 with TRBJ2-7, with 9 bases that match TRBD1. CDR3 size: 13 residues. Looked up from germline, CDR1 is SGHRS and CDR2 is YFSETQ. The junction had 8 bases not matched to a gene; V was cut back by 4 bases and J by 9 bases. The full variable domain, in which reference TRBV5-1 and TRBJ2-7 provide the parts outside the CDR3, is KAGVTQTPRYLIKTRGQQVTLSCSPISGHRSVSWYQQTPGQGLQFLFEYFSETQRNKGNFPGRFSGRQFSNSRSEMNVSTLELGDSALYLCASSLADRGRQYFGPGTRLTVT.

This clone is a singleton in its sample. The chain uses TRBV29-1 and TRBJ2-1; possibly TRBD2 for D (6 bases). V lost 2 bases and J lost 4, with 12 bases in between. Germline V gene sequence: CDR1 SQVTM, CDR2 ANQGSEA. The CDR3 is 14 residues long. The CDR3 sequence is CSVETWEEYNEQFF. DNA of the CDR3: TGCAGCGTTGAAACGTGGGAGGAATACAATGAGCAGTTCTTC.

This chain joins TRBV7-3 and TRBJ2-7, with D uncertain. Germline-derived CDR1 and CDR2 are SGHTA and FQGTGA. Between the trimmed V and J ends, which lost 8 bases and 4 bases, there was a span of 9 bases. This CDR3 spans 11 amino acids. CDR3 nucleotides: TGTGCCAGCGGAGAAGGATACGAGCAGTACTTC. As protein: CASGEGYEQYF.

The rearrangement joins TRBV11-2 to TRBJ1-2, with TRBD1 as a possible D gene (5 bases). This CDR3 is built from 15 residues. In germline, CDR1 is SGHAT, CDR2 FQNNGV. Trimming stripped 4 bases from V and 2 bases from J, with 14 bases between. The CDR3 region has the DNA TGTGCCAGCAGCTCCTTCGGGCAGGGAAACTATGGCTACACCTTC. Residues: CASSSFGQGNYGYTF.

CDR3 protein: CASSLETVSEAFF. The CDR3 DNA reads as TGTGCCAGCAGCTTGGAAACGGTATCTGAAGCTTTCTTT. The genes are TRBV5-4 and TRBJ1-1; no clear D. Germline V gives CDR1 SGHNT, CDR2 YYREEE (reference sequence). V dropped 0 bases and J dropped 6 bases, with 9 bases sitting between them. This CDR3 has 13 amino acids.